What follows is one T cell receptor (beta chain) and its context. The antigen it recognizes is unknown. There are no base qualities to consult, and no much larger clone falls within one base. This sample was taken from a study of T cell changes during pregnancy in multiple sclerosis (dated by TCRdb to about 2019). Regarding the study in general: The study looked at changes in the T cell repertoire across pregnancy in women with multiple sclerosis.

Looking up the germline V gene yields CDR1 SNHLY and CDR2 FYNNEI. The CDR3, cysteine through phenylalanine, is 12 amino acids long. The entry retains the CDR3 DNA only, 36 bases that are in frame from base 1. The junction shows trimming of 6 bases on V and 1 base on J, plus 7 bases between the germline ends. The library was made by the immunoSEQ multiplex PCR assay. The table was pulled from immuneACCESS by TCRdb, which kept in-frame rearrangements only. Such tables lose some clones; where checked, under half of the loss comes from unresolved V genes, and the rest has no known cause. The sample data list more than 55,000 clones, and about nine tenths of these were observed just once. 2.2% of the sample rests with the top ten.

Material: peripheral blood, obtained in the third trimester of pregnancy. The sequence came from a female donor in good health, enrolled as a control in a pregnancy study. The rearranged chain carries TRBV2 and TRBJ2-7; the D segment cannot be called with confidence. The nucleotide sequence is TGTGCCAGCAGAGTAGATTCCTACGAGCAGTACTTC. This encodes CASRVDSYEQYF.